The rows below give T cell receptor beta chains drawn from one sample of a study of CD8+ T cells in alopecia areata. Using immunoSEQ multiplex PCR, the repertoire was profiled, and TCRdb retains in-frame clones only, with some absent. The table lists some 180,000 clones, 50% to 70% of them singletons. The sequenced sample was CD4+ T cells sorted from blood, obtained at week 0. These TCRs come from a human donor with alopecia areata. Each CDR3 is given with its conserved first and last residue. D genes are given only for firm matches. Clone size is stated in some rows and not others, as once, few, many or a class when expanded.

size	D	V	J	DNA	CDR3
.	.	TRBV30	TRBJ1-1	TGTGCCTGGAGGCTTCCCAGGTCTGAAGCTTTCTTT	CAWRLPRSEAFF
.	TRBD1	TRBV20-1	TRBJ2-5	TGCAGCTTGGACAGGGGCGAGACCCAGTACTTC	CSLDRGETQYF
.	TRBD1	TRBV11-3	TRBJ2-7	TGTGCCAGCAGCATCCATCCTTGGGACAGCGGCTCCTACGAGCAGTACTTC	CASSIHPWDSGSYEQYF
.	TRBD1	TRBV20-1	TRBJ2-7	TGCAGTGCTAGGACAGGGACCGAGCAGTACTTC	CSARTGTEQYF
once	TRBD2	TRBV30	TRBJ2-3	TGTGCCTGGAGTGTACAGCGGGGGGGCCGAAATACGCAGTATTTT	CAWSVQRGGRNTQYF
.	.	TRBV6-6	TRBJ1-2	TGTGCCAGCAGCGACAGGAGTCAAGCTAACTATGGCTACACCTTC	CASSDRSQANYGYTF
.	TRBD1	TRBV29-1	TRBJ1-1	TGCAGCGTGACGGGACAGTTTAACACTGAAGCTTTCTTT	CSVTGQFNTEAFF
.	TRBD1	TRBV29-1	TRBJ1-2	TGCAGCGTTGGTGGGACAGGGGACGGCTACACCTTC	CSVGGTGDGYTF
.	.	TRBV29-1	TRBJ1-5	TGCAGCGTTGGGGACAATCAGCCCCAGCATTTT	CSVGDNQPQHF
.	TRBD2	TRBV29-1	TRBJ2-1	TGCAGCGTTGAGAACGGGGGGGGCAATGAGCAGTTCTTC	CSVENGGGNEQFF
.	.	TRBV7-9	TRBJ1-6	TGTGCCAGCAGCAACCCCCCCTCACCCCTCCACTTT	CASSNPPSPLHF
.	.	TRBV6-5	TRBJ1-2	TGTGCCAGCAGCCCTCGTCCCCCGGGGGTCTATGGCTACACCTTC	CASSPRPPGVYGYTF
.	.	TRBV29-1	TRBJ2-1	TGCAGCGTTGGTTCCGGGAATGAGCAGTTCTTC	CSVGSGNEQFF
.	TRBD2	TRBV18	TRBJ2-7	TGTGCCAGCTCACCAATCTCCGGCGGGGGAGACGAGCAGTACTTC	CASSPISGGGDEQYF
few	TRBD1	TRBV5-1	TRBJ1-2	TGCGCCAGCAGCTTTTCAGGGGGCAACTATGGCTACACCTTC	CASSFSGGNYGYTF
.	.	TRBV29-1	TRBJ2-4	TGCAGCGTTGAAGATCCAGCCAACATTCAGTACTTC	CSVEDPANIQYF
.	TRBD1	TRBV19	TRBJ2-1	TGTGCCACCTCACAGGGGAGCTACAATGAGCAGTTCTTC	CATSQGSYNEQFF
.	.	TRBV11-2	TRBJ2-7	TGTGCCAGCAGCTTAGGGGGTCCTGCCTACGAGCAGTACTTC	CASSLGGPAYEQYF
.	TRBD2	TRBV4-1	TRBJ2-3	TGCGCCAGCAGCCAAGATCGAGCGGGGATCACAGATACGCAGTATTTT	CASSQDRAGITDTQYF
.	.	TRBV6-6	TRBJ2-5	TGTGCCAGCAGTTTGGCTGCAGAGACCCAGTACTTC	CASSLAAETQYF
.	.	TRBV29-1	TRBJ1-1	TGCAGCGTCGTTCCGGGACACAAAGCTTTCTTT	CSVVPGHKAFF
.	TRBD1	TRBV30	TRBJ1-4	TGTGCCTGGAGAAGTGAACAGGGGGGTGAAAAACTGTTTTTT	CAWRSEQGGEKLFF
.	TRBD2	TRBV11-1	TRBJ2-3	TGTGCCAGCAGCTTGAGCGGGGGGCGAACAGATACGCAGTATTTT	CASSLSGGRTDTQYF
few	TRBD2	TRBV6-1	TRBJ2-1	TGTGCCAGCAGCGGGACTAGCGGGGGTTCTAAGGAGCAGTTCTTC	CASSGTSGGSKEQFF
.	.	TRBV6-1	TRBJ1-2	TGTGCCAGCAGTGAAAGCCTTCGGGGGAACTATGGCTACACCTTC	CASSESLRGNYGYTF
.	TRBD1	TRBV5-1	TRBJ2-7	TGCGCCAGCGGCCGGGACAGCCTCTACGAGCAGTACTTC	CASGRDSLYEQYF
.	.	TRBV29-1	TRBJ2-4	TGCAGCGTTGAAGGTTATTTAGGGACCAAAAACATTCAGTACTTC	CSVEGYLGTKNIQYF
few	.	TRBV29-1	TRBJ2-3	TGCAGCGGCCAGCTTACAGATACGCAGTATTTT	CSGQLTDTQYF
few	.	TRBV11-2	TRBJ2-7	TGTGCCAGCAGCCTACGGGGGGCCTCCTACGAGCAGTACTTC	CASSLRGASYEQYF
.	TRBD1	TRBV30	TRBJ1-1	TGTGCCTGGACCTCAGGGGGAAGCACTGAAGCTTTCTTT	CAWTSGGSTEAFF
few	.	TRBV7-8	TRBJ2-5	TGTGCCAGCAGCTTCGGACTAGGGGGAGAGACCCAGTACTTC	CASSFGLGGETQYF
.	.	TRBV5-4	TRBJ1-1	TGTGCCAGCACCCCGGAGGGGGGTTGGGGCACTGAAGCTTTCTTT	CASTPEGGWGTEAFF
once	.	TRBV29-1	TRBJ1-1	TGCAGCGTTGAAGTCAGGGATATGAACACTGAAGCTTTCTTT	CSVEVRDMNTEAFF
once	.	TRBV11-2	TRBJ2-7	TGTGCCAGCAGCTTAGATCTTCCCGGGAGCCTCGGGCAGTACTTC	CASSLDLPGSLGQYF
.	.	TRBV30	TRBJ2-2	TGTGCCTGGAGCCTACGACGAGCGAACACCGGGGAGCTGTTTTTT	CAWSLRRANTGELFF
.	.	TRBV30	TRBJ1-4	TGTGCCTGGAATCAGCCTCCTAATGAAAAACTGTTTTTT	CAWNQPPNEKLFF
.	.	TRBV5-1	TRBJ1-1	TGCGCCAGCAGCTTGGCTAGGGGGAGGACTGAAGCTTTCTTT	CASSLARGRTEAFF
.	.	TRBV4-3	TRBJ2-3	TGCGCCAGCAGCCAAGCTGGCACAGATACGCAGTATTTT	CASSQAGTDTQYF
once	.	TRBV30	TRBJ1-6	TGTGCCTGGGCGGGGACCGTACTTTCACCCCTCCACTTT	CAWAGTVLSPLHF
once	TRBD2	TRBV30	TRBJ2-7	TGTGCCTGGACTAGCGGACCCTACGAGCAGTACTTC	CAWTSGPYEQYF